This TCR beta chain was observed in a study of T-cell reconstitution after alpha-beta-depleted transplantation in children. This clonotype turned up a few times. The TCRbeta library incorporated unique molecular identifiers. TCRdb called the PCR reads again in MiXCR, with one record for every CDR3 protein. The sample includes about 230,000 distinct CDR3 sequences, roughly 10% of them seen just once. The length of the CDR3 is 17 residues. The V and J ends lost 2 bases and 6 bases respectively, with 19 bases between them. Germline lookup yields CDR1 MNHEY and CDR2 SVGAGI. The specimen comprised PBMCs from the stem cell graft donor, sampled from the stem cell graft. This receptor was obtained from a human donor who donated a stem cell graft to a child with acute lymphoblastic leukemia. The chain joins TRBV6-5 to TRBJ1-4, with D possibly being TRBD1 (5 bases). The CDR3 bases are TGTGCCAGCAGTTACGGACGCGGGGCAGGGAGGTATGAAAAACTGTTTTTT. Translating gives CASSYGRGAGRYEKLFF.